This is a list of T cell receptor beta chains from one sample in a study of cytomegalovirus exposure and HLA in healthy donors. Data came from immunoSEQ multiplex PCR; TCRdb stores just in-frame clones and leaves some out. This sample lists tens of thousands of clones; its ten largest clones have around 10%. Sequencing input: PBMCs. Receptor source: a woman aged 45-59 years in good health and CMV-seropositive. The CDR3 runs from the conserved cysteine through the conserved F or W. The D gene is left open where the match is weak.

d_call: NA; cdr3_length: 15; v_call: TRBV19; j_call: TRBJ2-2; cdr3_nt: TGTGCCAGTAGTATCACAGGGTTGAACACCGGGGAGCTGTTTTTT; cdr3_aa: CASSITGLNTGELFF
d_call: NA; cdr3_length: 15; v_call: TRBV7-9; j_call: TRBJ1-4; cdr3_nt: TGTGCCAGCAGCTTAGTTACCGGGGGATCTGAAAAACTGTTTTTT; cdr3_aa: CASSLVTGGSEKLFF
d_call: NA; cdr3_length: 13; v_call: TRBV5-1; j_call: TRBJ2-1; cdr3_nt: TGCGCCAGCAGCCTGCAGGGAAACGATGAGCAGTTCTTC; cdr3_aa: CASSLQGNDEQFF
d_call: TRBD1; cdr3_length: 16; v_call: TRBV4-1; j_call: TRBJ1-2; cdr3_nt: TGCGCCAGCAGCCTTCAAACAGGGGTCACGAACTATGGCTACACCTTC; cdr3_aa: CASSLQTGVTNYGYTF
d_call: TRBD1; cdr3_length: 14; v_call: TRBV6-5; j_call: TRBJ2-7; cdr3_nt: TGTGCCAGCAGCGACAGGACAGGGCGCTACGAGCAGTACTTC; cdr3_aa: CASSDRTGRYEQYF
d_call: NA; cdr3_length: 15; v_call: TRBV5-6; j_call: TRBJ1-4; cdr3_nt: TGTGCCAGCAGCTTGTTGGGCAGGGAGGCTGAAAAACTGTTTTTT; cdr3_aa: CASSLLGREAEKLFF
d_call: TRBD1; cdr3_length: 16; v_call: TRBV7-9; j_call: TRBJ1-1; cdr3_nt: TGTGCCAGCAGCACCCGGACAGGGGTGGGGAACACTGAAGCTTTCTTT; cdr3_aa: CASSTRTGVGNTEAFF
d_call: NA; cdr3_length: 18; v_call: TRBV18; j_call: TRBJ2-2; cdr3_nt: TGTGCCAGCTCACCAAAGTATCCCCAGGAGGTAATCACCGGGGAGCTGTTTTTT; cdr3_aa: CASSPKYPQEVITGELFF
d_call: TRBD2; cdr3_length: 16; v_call: TRBV4-3; j_call: TRBJ2-7; cdr3_nt: TGCGCCAGCAGCCCCGGTCCCGGGGGGGCCGCCTACGAGCAGTACTTC; cdr3_aa: CASSPGPGGAAYEQYF
d_call: NA; cdr3_length: 18; v_call: TRBV21-1; j_call: TRBJ2-7; cdr3_nt: TGTGCCAGCAGCAAAGCACGAGGACTAGCGGGGCCCGGAAGGGAGCAGTACTTC; cdr3_aa: CASSKARGLAGPGREQYF
d_call: TRBD1; cdr3_length: 13; v_call: TRBV6-5; j_call: TRBJ1-1; cdr3_nt: TGTGCCAGCAGCCCGGTGCTGACAGGGGCAGCTTTCTTT; cdr3_aa: CASSPVLTGAAFF
d_call: TRBD1; cdr3_length: 16; v_call: TRBV11-2; j_call: TRBJ1-1; cdr3_nt: TGTGCCAGCAGCTTACGAGAAGGGGGCGTCGACACTGAAGCTTTCTTT; cdr3_aa: CASSLREGGVDTEAFF
d_call: TRBD1; cdr3_length: 13; v_call: TRBV15; j_call: TRBJ1-2; cdr3_nt: TGTGCCACCAGCACCGACAGGGCGGGCGGCTACACCTTC; cdr3_aa: CATSTDRAGGYTF
d_call: NA; cdr3_length: 14; v_call: TRBV10-3; j_call: TRBJ1-1; cdr3_nt: TGTGCCATCAGTGAGTCGATAAGGGGGACTGAAGCTTTCTTT; cdr3_aa: CAISESIRGTEAFF
d_call: NA; cdr3_length: 18; v_call: TRBV13; j_call: TRBJ1-1; cdr3_nt: TGTGCTCATAGCCAGGGAGGAGGATGGTTCCCTCAGAACACTGAAGCTTTCTTT; cdr3_aa: CAHSQGGGWFPQNTEAFF
d_call: NA; cdr3_length: 13; v_call: TRBV19; j_call: TRBJ2-5; cdr3_nt: TGTGCCAGTACCCCAGGACAGAAAGAGACCCAGTACTTC; cdr3_aa: CASTPGQKETQYF
d_call: NA; cdr3_length: 18; v_call: TRBV7-8; j_call: TRBJ1-6; cdr3_nt: TGTGCCAGCAGCTTCCAGAGGTCCCGGAGCTCCTATAATTCACCCCTCCACTTT; cdr3_aa: CASSFQRSRSSYNSPLHF
d_call: TRBD1; cdr3_length: 14; v_call: TRBV14; j_call: TRBJ2-7; cdr3_nt: TGTGCCAGCAGCCAAAAGTACAGGGGTTGGGAGCAGTACTTC; cdr3_aa: CASSQKYRGWEQYF
d_call: NA; cdr3_length: 13; v_call: TRBV7-2; j_call: TRBJ1-2; cdr3_nt: TGTGCCAGCAGCCTCGAGACAGACTATGGCTACACCTTC; cdr3_aa: CASSLETDYGYTF
d_call: TRBD1; cdr3_length: 15; v_call: TRBV29-1; j_call: TRBJ2-2; cdr3_nt: TGCAGCGTAGAGACAGGGGGCGCGAACACCGGGGAGCTGTTTTTT; cdr3_aa: CSVETGGANTGELFF
d_call: TRBD1; cdr3_length: 14; v_call: TRBV5-4; j_call: TRBJ2-5; cdr3_nt: TGTGCCAGCACCACGACAGGGGGTTGGGAGACCCAGTACTTC; cdr3_aa: CASTTTGGWETQYF
d_call: NA; cdr3_length: 14; v_call: TRBV14; j_call: TRBJ1-2; cdr3_nt: TGTGCCAGCAGCCAAATAGACAGGCCCTATGGCTACACCTTC; cdr3_aa: CASSQIDRPYGYTF
d_call: TRBD1; cdr3_length: 16; v_call: TRBV4-1; j_call: TRBJ2-1; cdr3_nt: TGCGCCAGCAGCCAAGATAACAGGGGACCATACAATGAGCAGTTCTTC; cdr3_aa: CASSQDNRGPYNEQFF
d_call: TRBD2; cdr3_length: 18; v_call: TRBV9; j_call: TRBJ2-1; cdr3_nt: TGTGCCAGCAGCGCGTCAAGGGGACTAGCGGGAGCCTACAATGAGCAGTTCTTC; cdr3_aa: CASSASRGLAGAYNEQFF
d_call: NA; cdr3_length: 12; v_call: TRBV5-4; j_call: TRBJ2-2; cdr3_nt: TGTGCCAGCAGCTTGGTCGCCGGGGAGCTGTTTTTT; cdr3_aa: CASSLVAGELFF
d_call: TRBD1; cdr3_length: 15; v_call: TRBV4-3; j_call: TRBJ1-2; cdr3_nt: TGCGCCAGCAGCCAGGACAGGGTAACGTACTATGGCTACACCTTC; cdr3_aa: CASSQDRVTYYGYTF
d_call: TRBD2; cdr3_length: 14; v_call: TRBV5-1; j_call: TRBJ2-7; cdr3_nt: TGCGCCAGCTCTTTAGGAGCGGGGGTTGGCGAGCAGTACTTC; cdr3_aa: CASSLGAGVGEQYF
d_call: NA; cdr3_length: 13; v_call: TRBV30; j_call: TRBJ1-2; cdr3_nt: TGTGCCTGGAACAGGTTAAAAGACTATGGCTACACCTTC; cdr3_aa: CAWNRLKDYGYTF